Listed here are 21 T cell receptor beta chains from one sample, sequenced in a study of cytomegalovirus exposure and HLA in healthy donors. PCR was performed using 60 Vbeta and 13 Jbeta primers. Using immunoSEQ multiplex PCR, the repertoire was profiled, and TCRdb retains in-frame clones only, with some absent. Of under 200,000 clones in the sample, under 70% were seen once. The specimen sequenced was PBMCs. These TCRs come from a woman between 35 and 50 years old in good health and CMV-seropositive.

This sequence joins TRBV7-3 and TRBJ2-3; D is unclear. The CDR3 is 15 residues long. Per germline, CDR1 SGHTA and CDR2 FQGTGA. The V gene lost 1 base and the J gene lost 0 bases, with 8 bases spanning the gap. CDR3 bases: TGTGCCAGCAGCTTAATTGCCGGTAGCACAGATACGCAGTATTTT. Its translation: CASSLIAGSTDTQYF.

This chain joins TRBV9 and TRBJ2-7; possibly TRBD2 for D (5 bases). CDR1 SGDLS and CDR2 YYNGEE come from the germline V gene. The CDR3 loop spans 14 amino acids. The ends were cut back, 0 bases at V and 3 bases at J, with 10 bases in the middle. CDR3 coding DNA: TGTGCCAGCAGCGTAGAAGCGGAGGACTACGAGCAGTACTTC. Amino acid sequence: CASSVEAEDYEQYF.

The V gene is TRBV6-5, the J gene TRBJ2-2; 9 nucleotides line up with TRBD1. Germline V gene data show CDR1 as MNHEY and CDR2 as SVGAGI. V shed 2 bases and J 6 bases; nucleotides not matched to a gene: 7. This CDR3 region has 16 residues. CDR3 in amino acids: CASSYTTGGDAGELFF. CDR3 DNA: TGTGCCAGCAGTTACACCACAGGGGGCGACGCCGGGGAGCTGTTTTTT.

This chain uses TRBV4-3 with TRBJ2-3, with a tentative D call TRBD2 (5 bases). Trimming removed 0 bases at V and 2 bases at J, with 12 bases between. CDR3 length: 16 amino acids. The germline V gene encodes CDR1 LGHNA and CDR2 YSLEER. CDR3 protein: CASSQDTIGITDTQYF. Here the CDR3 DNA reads TGCGCCAGCAGCCAAGATACTATCGGGATCACAGATACGCAGTATTTT.

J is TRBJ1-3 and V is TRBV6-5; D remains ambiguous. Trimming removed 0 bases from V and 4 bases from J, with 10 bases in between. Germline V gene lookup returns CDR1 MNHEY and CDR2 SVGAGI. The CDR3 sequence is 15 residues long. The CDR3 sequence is CASSYSRGYGNTIYF. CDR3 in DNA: TGTGCCAGCAGTTACTCGCGGGGATACGGAAACACCATATATTTT.

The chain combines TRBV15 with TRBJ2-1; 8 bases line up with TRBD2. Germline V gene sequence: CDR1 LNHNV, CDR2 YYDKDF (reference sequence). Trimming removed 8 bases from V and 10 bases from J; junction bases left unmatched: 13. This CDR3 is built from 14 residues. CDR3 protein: CATGGLAGPQEQFF. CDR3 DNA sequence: TGTGCCACCGGTGGTCTAGCGGGCCCTCAAGAGCAGTTCTTC.

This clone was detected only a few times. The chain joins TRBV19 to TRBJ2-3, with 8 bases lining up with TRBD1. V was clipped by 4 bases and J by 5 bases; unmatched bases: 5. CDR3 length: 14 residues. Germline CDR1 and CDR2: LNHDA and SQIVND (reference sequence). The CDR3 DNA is TGTGCCAGTAGTACCCGACAGGGGAAAGATACGCAGTATTTT. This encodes CASSTRQGKDTQYF.

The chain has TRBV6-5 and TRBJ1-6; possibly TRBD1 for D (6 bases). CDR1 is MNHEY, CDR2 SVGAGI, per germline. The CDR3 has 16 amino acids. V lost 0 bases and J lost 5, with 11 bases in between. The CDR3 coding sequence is TGTGCCAGCAGTTACTCCGGGTCAGGGGATAATTCACCCCTCCACTTT. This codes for CASSYSGSGDNSPLHF.

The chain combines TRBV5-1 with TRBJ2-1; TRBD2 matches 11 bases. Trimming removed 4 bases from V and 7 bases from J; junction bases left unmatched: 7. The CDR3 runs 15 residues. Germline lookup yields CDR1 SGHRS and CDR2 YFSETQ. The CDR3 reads CASSKTSGRTNEQFF. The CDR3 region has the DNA TGCGCCAGCAGCAAAACTAGCGGGAGAACGAATGAGCAGTTCTTC. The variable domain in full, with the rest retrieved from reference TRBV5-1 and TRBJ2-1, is KAGVTQTPRYLIKTRGQQVTLSCSPISGHRSVSWYQQTPGQGLQFLFEYFSETQRNKGNFPGRFSGRQFSNSRSEMNVSTLELGDSALYLCASSKTSGRTNEQFFGPGTRLTVL.

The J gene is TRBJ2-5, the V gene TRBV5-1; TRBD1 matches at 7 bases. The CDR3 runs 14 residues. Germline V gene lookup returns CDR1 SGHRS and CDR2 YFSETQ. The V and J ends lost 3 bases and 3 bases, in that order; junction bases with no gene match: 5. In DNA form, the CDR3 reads TGCGCCAGCAGCTCGTGGCAGGGGGAAGAGACCCAGTACTTC. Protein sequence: CASSSWQGEETQYF.

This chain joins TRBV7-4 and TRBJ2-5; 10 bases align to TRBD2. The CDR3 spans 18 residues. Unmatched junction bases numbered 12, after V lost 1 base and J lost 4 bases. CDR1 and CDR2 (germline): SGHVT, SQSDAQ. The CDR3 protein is CASSLGLFSGGAGETQYF. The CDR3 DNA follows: TGTGCCAGCAGCTTAGGCCTTTTCAGCGGGGGGGCGGGAGAGACCCAGTACTTC.

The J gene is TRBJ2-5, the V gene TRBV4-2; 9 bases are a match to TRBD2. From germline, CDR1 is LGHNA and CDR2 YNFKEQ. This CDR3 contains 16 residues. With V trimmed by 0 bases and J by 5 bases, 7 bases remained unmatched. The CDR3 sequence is CASSQEASGARETQYF. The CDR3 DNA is TGTGCCAGCAGCCAAGAGGCTAGCGGGGCTAGGGAGACCCAGTACTTC.

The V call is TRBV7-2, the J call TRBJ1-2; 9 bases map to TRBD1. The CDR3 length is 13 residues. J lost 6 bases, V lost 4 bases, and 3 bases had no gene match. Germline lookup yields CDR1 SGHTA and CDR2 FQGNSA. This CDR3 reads CASSSRDRDGYTF. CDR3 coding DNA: TGTGCCAGCAGCTCCCGGGACAGGGATGGCTACACCTTC.

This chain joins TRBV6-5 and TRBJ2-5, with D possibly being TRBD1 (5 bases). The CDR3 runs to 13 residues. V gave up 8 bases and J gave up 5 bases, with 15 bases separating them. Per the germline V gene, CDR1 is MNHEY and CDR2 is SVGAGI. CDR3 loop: CASGSRGMETQYF. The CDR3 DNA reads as TGTGCCAGCGGATCAAGGGGTATGGAGACCCAGTACTTC.

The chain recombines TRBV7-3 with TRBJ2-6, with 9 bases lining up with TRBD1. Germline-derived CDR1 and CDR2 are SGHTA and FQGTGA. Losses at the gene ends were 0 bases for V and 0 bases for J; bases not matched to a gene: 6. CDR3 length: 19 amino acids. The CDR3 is CASSLTGTGLLSGANVLTF. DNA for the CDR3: TGTGCCAGCAGCTTAACGGGGACAGGGCTTCTCTCTGGGGCCAACGTCCTGACTTTC.

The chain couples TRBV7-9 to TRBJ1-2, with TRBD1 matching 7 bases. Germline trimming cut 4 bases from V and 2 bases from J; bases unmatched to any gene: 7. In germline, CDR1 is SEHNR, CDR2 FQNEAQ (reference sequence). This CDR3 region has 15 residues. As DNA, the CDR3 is TGTGCCAGCAGCTCACACAGGGGACCCAACTATGGCTACACCTTC. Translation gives CASSSHRGPNYGYTF.

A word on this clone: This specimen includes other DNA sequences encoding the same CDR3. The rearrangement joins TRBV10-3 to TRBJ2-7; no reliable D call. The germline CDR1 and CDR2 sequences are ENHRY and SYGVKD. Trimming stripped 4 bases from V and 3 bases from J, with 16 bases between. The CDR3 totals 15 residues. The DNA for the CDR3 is TGTGCCATCAGTGCAATAAGGCAGGTGGGCTACGAGCAGTACTTC. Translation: CAISAIRQVGYEQYF.

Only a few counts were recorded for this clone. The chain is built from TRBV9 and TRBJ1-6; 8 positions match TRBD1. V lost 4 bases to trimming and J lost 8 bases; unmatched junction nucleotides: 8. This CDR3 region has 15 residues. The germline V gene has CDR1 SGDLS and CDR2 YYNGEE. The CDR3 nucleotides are TGTGCCAGCAGCCCCTACGGGACAGGCGATTCACCCCTCCACTTT. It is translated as CASSPYGTGDSPLHF.

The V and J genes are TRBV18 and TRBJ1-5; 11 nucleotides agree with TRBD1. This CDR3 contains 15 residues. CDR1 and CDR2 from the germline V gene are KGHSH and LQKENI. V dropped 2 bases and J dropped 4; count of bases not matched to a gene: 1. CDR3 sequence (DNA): TGTGCCAGCTCACCAGGGACAGGGGGTAATCAGCCCCAGCATTTT. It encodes CASSPGTGGNQPQHF.

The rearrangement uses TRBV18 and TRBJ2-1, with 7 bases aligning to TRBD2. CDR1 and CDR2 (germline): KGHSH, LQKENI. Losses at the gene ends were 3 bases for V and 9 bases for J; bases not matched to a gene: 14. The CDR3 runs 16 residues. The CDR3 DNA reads TGTGCCAGCTCACCGCCATCAAGCGGGGATAGGGGTGAGCAGTTCTTC. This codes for CASSPPSSGDRGEQFF.

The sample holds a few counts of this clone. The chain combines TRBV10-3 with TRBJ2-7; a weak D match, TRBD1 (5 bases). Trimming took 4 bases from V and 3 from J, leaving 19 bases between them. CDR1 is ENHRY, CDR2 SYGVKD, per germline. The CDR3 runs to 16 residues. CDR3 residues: CAISGDWGPSFYEQYF. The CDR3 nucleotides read TGTGCCATCAGTGGAGACTGGGGCCCATCTTTCTACGAGCAGTACTTC.